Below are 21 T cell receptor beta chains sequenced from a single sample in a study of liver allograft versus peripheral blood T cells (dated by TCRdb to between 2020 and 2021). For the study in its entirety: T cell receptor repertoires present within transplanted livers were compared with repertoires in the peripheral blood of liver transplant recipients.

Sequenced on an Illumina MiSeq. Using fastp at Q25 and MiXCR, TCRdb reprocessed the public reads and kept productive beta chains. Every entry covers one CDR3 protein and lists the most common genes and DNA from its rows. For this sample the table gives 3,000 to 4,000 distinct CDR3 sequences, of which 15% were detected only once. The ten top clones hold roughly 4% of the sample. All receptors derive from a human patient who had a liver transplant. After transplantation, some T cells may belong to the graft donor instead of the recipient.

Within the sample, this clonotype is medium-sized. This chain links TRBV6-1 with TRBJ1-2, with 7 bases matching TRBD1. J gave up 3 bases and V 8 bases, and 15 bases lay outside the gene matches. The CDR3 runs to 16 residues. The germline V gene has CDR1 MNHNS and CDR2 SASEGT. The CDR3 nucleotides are TGTGCCAGCTATCCGGGAGGGGACAGAAGCTACTATGGCTACACCTTC. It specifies CASYPGGDRSYYGYTF.

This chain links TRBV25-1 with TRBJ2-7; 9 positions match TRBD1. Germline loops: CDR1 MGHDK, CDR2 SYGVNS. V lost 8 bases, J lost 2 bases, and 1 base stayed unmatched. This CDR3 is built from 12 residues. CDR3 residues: CASGQGTYEQYF. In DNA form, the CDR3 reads TGTGCCAGCGGACAGGGGACCTACGAGCAGTACTTC.

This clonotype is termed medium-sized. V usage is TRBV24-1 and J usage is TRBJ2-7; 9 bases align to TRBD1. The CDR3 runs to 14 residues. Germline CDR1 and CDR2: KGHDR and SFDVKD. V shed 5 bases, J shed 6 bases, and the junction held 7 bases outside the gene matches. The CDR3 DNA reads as TGTGCCACCAGTGGGGACAGGGAAGGCAGCGAGCAGTACTTC. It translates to CATSGDREGSEQYF.

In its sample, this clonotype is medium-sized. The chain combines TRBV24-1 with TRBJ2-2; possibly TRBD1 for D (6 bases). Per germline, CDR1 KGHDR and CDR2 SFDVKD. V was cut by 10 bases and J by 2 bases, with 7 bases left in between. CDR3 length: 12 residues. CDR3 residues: CATGQNTGELFF. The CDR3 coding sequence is TGTGCCACGGGACAAAACACCGGGGAGCTGTTTTTT.

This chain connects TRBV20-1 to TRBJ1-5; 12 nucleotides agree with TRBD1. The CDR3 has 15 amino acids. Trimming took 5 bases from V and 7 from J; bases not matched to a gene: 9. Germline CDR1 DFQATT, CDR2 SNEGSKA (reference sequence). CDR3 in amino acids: CSAPAPGQGAQPQHF. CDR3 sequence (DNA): TGCAGTGCTCCAGCTCCGGGACAGGGGGCCCAGCCCCAGCATTTT.

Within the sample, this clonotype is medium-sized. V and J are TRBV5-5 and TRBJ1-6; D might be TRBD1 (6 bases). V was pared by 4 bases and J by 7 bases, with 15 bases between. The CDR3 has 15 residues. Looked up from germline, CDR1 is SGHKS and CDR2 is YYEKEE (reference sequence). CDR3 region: CASSHIGGPNSPLHF. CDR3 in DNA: TGTGCCAGCAGCCACATCGGGGGGCCCAATTCACCCCTCCACTTT.

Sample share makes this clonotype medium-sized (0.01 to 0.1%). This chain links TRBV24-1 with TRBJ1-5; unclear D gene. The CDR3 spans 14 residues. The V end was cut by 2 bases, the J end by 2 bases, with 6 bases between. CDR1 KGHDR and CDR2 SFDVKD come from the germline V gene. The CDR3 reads CATSDSGRNQPQHF. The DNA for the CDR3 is TGTGCCACCAGTGATTCTGGGCGCAATCAGCCCCAGCATTTT.

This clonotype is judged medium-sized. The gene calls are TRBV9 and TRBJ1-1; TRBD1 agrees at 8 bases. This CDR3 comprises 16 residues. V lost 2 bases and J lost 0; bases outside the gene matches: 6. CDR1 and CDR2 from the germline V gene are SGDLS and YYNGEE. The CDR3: CASSVADRGLNTEAFF. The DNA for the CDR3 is TGTGCCAGCAGCGTCGCCGACAGGGGATTGAACACTGAAGCTTTCTTT.

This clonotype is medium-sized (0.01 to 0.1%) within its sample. CDR3: CAWSGGTGDEKLFF. CDR3 in DNA: TGTGCCTGGAGTGGGGGGACAGGGGATGAAAAACTGTTTTTT. This sequence joins TRBV30 and TRBJ1-4; 10 bases agree with TRBD1. Germline values: CDR1 GTSNPN, CDR2 SVGIG (reference sequence). The trim removed 1 base at V and 6 bases at J, leaving 2 bases unmatched. This CDR3 has 14 residues.

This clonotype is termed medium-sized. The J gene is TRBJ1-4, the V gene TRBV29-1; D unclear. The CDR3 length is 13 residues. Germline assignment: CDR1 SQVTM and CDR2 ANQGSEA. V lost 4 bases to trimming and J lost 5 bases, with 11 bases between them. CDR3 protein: CSVGFRRNEKLFF. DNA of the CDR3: TGCAGCGTTGGGTTTCGTCGGAATGAAAAACTGTTTTTT.

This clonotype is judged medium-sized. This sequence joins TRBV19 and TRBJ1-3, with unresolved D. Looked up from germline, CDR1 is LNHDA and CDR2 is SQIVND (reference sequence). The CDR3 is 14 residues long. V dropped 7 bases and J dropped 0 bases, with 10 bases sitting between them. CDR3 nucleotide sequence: TGTGCCAGTACTTACAGAGGCTCTGGAAACACCATATATTTT. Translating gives CASTYRGSGNTIYF.

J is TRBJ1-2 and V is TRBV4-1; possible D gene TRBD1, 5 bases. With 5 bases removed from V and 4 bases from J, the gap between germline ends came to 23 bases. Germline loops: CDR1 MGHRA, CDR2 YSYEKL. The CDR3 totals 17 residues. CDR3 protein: CASSESPGRTPSYGYTF. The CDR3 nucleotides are TGCGCCAGCAGCGAATCACCGGGACGGACGCCTTCCTATGGCTACACCTTC.

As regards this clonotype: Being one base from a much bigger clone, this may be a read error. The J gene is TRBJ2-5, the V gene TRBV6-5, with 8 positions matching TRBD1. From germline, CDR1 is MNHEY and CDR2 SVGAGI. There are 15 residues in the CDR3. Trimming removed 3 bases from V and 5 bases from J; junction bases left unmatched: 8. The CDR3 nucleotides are TGTGCCAGCAGTTATAGGTCAGGGGGCGCCGAGACCCAGTACTTC. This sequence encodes CASSYRSGGAETQYF.

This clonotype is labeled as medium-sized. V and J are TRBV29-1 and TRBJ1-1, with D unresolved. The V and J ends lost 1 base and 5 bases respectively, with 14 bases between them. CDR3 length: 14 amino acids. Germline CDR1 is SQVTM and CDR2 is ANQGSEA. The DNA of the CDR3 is TGCAGCGTTGAAGGGGTCGCTCCTCGGACTGAAGCTTTCTTT. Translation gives CSVEGVAPRTEAFF.

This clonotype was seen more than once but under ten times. DNA of the CDR3: TGTGCCAGCAGTTTACGTCTAGCGGGGTACGAGCAGTACTTC. The encoded protein is CASSLRLAGYEQYF. J is TRBJ2-7 and V is TRBV12-3 or TRBV12-4, with TRBD2 matching over 9 bases. Losses at the gene ends were 2 bases for V and 4 bases for J; bases not matched to a gene: 3. There are 14 residues in the CDR3.

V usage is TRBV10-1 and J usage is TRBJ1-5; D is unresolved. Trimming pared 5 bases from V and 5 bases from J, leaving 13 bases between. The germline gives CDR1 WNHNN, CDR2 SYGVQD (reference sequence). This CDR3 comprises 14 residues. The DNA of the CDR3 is TGCGCCAGCAGTACGGGCGTTGTTGATCAGCCCCAGCATTTT. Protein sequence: CASSTGVVDQPQHF.

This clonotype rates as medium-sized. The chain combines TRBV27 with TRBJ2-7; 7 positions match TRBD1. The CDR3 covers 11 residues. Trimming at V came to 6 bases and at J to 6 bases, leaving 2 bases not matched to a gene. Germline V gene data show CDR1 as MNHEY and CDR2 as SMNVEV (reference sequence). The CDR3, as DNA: TGTGCCAGCAGGTACAGGGGCGAGCAGTACTTC. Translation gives CASRYRGEQYF.

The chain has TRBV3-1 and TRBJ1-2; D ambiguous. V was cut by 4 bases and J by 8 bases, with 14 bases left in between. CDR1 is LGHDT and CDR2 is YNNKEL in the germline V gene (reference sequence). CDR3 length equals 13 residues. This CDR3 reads CASSLAPEEGYTF. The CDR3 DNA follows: TGTGCCAGCAGCCTAGCCCCTGAGGAAGGCTACACCTTC. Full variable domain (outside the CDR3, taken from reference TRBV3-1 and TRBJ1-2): DTAVSQTPKYLVTQMGNDKSIKCEQNLGHDTMYWYKQDSKKFLKIMFSYNNKELIINETVPNRFSPKSPDKAHLNLHINSLELGDSAVYFCASSLAPEEGYTFGSGTRLTVV.

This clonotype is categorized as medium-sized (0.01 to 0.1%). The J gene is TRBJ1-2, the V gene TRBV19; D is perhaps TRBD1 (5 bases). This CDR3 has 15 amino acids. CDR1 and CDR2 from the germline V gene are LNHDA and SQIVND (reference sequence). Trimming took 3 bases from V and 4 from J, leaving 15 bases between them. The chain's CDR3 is CASSIQTRTSYGYTF. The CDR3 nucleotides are TGTGCCAGTAGTATCCAGACTAGGACATCCTATGGCTACACCTTC.

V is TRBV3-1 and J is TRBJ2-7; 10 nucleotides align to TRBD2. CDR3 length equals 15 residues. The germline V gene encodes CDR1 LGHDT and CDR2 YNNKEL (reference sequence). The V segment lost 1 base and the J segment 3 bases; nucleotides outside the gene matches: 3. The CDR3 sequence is CASSQAGTSDYEQYF. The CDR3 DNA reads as TGTGCCAGCAGCCAAGCCGGGACTAGCGACTACGAGCAGTACTTC.

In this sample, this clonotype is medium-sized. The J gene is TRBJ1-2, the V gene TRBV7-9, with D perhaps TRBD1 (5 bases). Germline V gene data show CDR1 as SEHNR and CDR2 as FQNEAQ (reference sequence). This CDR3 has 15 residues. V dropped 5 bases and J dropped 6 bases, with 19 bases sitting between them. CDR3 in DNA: TGTGCCAGCAGCCCCTCGGTTGGGACGTTTCATGGCTACACCTTC. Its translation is CASSPSVGTFHGYTF.